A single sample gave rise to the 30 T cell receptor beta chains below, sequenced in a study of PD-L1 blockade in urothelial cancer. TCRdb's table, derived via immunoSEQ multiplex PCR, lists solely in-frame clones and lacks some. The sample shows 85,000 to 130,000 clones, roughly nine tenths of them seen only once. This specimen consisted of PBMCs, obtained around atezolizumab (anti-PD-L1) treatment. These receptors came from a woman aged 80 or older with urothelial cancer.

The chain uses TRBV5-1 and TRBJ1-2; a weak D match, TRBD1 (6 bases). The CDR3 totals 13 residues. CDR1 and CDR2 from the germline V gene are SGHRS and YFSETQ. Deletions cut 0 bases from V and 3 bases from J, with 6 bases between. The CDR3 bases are TGCGCCAGCAGCTTGGGACAGGACTATGGCTACACCTTC. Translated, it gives CASSLGQDYGYTF.

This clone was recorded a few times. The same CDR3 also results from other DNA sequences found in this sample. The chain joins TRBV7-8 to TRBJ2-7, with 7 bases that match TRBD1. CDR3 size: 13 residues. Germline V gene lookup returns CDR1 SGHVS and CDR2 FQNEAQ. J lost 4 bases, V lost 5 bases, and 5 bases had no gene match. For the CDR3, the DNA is TGTGCCAGCAGCCCGGGACAGATTTACGAGCAGTACTTC. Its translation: CASSPGQIYEQYF.

The CDR3 spells CAWNPSGRVKVEQFF. In DNA form, the CDR3 reads TGTGCCTGGAACCCCTCCGGGAGAGTTAAGGTTGAGCAGTTCTTC. The chain employs TRBV30 and TRBJ2-1, with D perhaps TRBD2 (6 bases). The CDR3 totals 15 residues. V was trimmed by 4 bases and J by 9 bases, leaving 22 bases between them. Germline assignment: CDR1 GTSNPN and CDR2 SVGIG (reference sequence).

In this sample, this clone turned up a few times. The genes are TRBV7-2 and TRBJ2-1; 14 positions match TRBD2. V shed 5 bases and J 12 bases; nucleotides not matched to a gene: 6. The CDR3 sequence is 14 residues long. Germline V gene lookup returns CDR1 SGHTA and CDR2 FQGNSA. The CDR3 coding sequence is TGTGCCAGCAGCAGAGGACTAGCGGGGGGTGGGCAGTTCTTC. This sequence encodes CASSRGLAGGGQFF.

This chain's CDR3 is CASSLSGSTYNEQFF. The CDR3, as DNA: TGTGCCAGCAGCTTAAGCGGGAGTACCTACAATGAGCAGTTCTTC. The rearrangement uses TRBV7-3 and TRBJ2-1; 7 bases line up with TRBD2. This CDR3 region has 15 residues. Germline CDR1 is SGHTA and CDR2 is FQGTGA. The junction had 2 bases not matched to a gene; V was cut back by 1 base and J by 2 bases.

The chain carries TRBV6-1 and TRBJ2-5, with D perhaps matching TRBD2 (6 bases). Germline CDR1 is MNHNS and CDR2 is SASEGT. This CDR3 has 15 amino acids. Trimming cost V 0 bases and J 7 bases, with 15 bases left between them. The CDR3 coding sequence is TGTGCCAGCAGTGAAGCGGGAGGCCCGAAGGGGACCCAGTACTTC. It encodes CASSEAGGPKGTQYF.

The CDR3 DNA is TGTGCCAGCGGGCCCTTGGATAGGGAGCAGTTCTTC. Translation: CASGPLDREQFF. The gene calls are TRBV11-2 and TRBJ2-1; D is uncertain. Germline V gene data show CDR1 as SGHAT and CDR2 as FQNNGV. Trimming cost V 8 bases and J 10 bases, with 15 bases left between them. The CDR3 is made up of 12 amino acids.

The DNA for the CDR3 is TGTGCCAGCAGCCGCGTCGGTCTGAACTCTGGAAACACCATATATTTT. It is translated as CASSRVGLNSGNTIYF. The chain combines TRBV27 with TRBJ1-3; D is uncertain. The CDR3 covers 16 residues. From germline, CDR1 is MNHEY and CDR2 SMNVEV (reference sequence). V was cut by 6 bases and J by 0 bases, with 15 bases left in between.

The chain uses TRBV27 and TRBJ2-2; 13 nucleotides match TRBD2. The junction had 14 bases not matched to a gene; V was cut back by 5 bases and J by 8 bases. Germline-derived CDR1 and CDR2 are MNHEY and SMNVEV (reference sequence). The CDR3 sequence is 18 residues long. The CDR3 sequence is CASSPGGLAGVKGGELFF. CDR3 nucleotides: TGTGCCAGCAGTCCCGGAGGACTAGCGGGAGTGAAGGGTGGGGAGCTGTTTTTT.

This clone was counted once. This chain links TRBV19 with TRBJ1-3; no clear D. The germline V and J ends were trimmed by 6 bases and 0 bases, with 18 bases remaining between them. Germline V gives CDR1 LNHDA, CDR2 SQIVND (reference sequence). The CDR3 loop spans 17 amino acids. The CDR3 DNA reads TGTGCCAGTAGCCCCCATGATTGGGCCGTCTCTGGAAACACCATATATTTT. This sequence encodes CASSPHDWAVSGNTIYF.

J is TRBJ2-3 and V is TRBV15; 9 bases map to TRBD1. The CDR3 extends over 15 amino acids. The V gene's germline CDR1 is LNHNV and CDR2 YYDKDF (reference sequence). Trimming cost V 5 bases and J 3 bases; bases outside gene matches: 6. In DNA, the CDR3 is TGTGCCACCAGCGCGGGACAGGGTGGGACAGATACGCAGTATTTT. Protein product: CATSAGQGGTDTQYF.

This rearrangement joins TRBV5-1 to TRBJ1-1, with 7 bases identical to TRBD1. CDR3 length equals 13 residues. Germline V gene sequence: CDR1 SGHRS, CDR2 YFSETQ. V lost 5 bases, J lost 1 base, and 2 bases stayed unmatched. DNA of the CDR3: TGCGCCAGCAGTGACAGGGCGAACACTGAAGCTTTCTTT. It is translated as CASSDRANTEAFF.

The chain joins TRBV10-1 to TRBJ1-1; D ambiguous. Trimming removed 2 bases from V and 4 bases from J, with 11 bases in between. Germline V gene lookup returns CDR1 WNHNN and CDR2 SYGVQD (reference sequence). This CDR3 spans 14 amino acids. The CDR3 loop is CASSESLSGTEAFF. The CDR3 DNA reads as TGCGCCAGCAGTGAGAGTCTCTCGGGCACTGAAGCTTTCTTT.

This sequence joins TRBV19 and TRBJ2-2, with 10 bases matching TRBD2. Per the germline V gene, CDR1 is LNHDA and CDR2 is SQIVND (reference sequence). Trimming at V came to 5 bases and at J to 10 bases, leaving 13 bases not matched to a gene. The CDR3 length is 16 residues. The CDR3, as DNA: TGTGCCAGTAGTCTCAGCGGGAGGGCCGCGATGGAGGAGCTGTTTTTT. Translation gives CASSLSGRAAMEELFF. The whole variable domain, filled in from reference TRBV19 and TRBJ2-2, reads DGGITQSPKYLFRKEGQNVTLSCEQNLNHDAMYWYRQDPGQGLRLIYYSQIVNDFQKGDIAEGYSVSREKKESFPLTVTSAQKNPTAFYLCASSLSGRAAMEELFFGEGSRLTVL.

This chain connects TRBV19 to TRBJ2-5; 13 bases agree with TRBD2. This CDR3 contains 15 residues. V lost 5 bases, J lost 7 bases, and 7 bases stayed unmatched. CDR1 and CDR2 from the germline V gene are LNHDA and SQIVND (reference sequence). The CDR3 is CASSEGLAGSGTQYF. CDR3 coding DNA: TGTGCCAGTAGTGAGGGACTAGCGGGATCGGGGACCCAGTACTTC.

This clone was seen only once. CDR3 in amino acids: CASSHDRANQPQHF. The CDR3 DNA sequence: TGTGCCAGCTCACATGACAGGGCCAATCAGCCCCAGCATTTT. The chain links TRBV18 to TRBJ1-5; 7 positions agree with TRBD1. This CDR3 region has 14 residues. Losses at the gene ends were 4 bases for V and 3 bases for J; bases not matched to a gene: 3. Germline-derived CDR1 and CDR2 are KGHSH and LQKENI. Full variable domain (outside the CDR3, taken from reference TRBV18 and TRBJ1-5): NAGVMQNPRHLVRRRGQEARLRCSPMKGHSHVYWYRQLPEEGLKFMVYLQKENIIDESGMPKERFSAEFPKEGPSILRIQQVVRGDSAAYFCASSHDRANQPQHFGDGTRLSIL.

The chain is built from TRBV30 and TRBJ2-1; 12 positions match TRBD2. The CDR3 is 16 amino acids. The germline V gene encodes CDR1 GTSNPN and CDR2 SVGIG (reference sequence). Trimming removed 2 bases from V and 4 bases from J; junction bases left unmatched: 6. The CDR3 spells CAWSFRTSGKYNEQFF. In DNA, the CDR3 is TGTGCCTGGAGTTTCCGGACTAGCGGGAAATACAATGAGCAGTTCTTC.

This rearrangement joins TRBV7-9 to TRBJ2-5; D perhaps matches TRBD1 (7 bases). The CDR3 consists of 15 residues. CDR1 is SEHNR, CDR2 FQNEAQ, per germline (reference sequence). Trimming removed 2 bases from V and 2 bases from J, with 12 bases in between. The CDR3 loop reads CASSLRRDSQETQYF. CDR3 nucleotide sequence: TGTGCCAGCAGCTTAAGGAGGGACAGTCAAGAGACCCAGTACTTC. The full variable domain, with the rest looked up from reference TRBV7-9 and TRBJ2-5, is DTGVSQNPRHKITKRGQNVTFRCDPISEHNRLYWYRQTLGQGPEFLTYFQNEAQLEKSRLLSDRFSAERPKGSFSTLEIQRTEQGDSAMYLCASSLRRDSQETQYFGPGTRLLVL.

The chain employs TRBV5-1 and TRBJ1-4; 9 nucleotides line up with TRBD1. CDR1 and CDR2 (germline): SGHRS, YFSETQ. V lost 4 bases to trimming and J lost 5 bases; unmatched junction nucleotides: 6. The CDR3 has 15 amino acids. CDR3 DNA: TGCGCCAGCAGCCTAGGAGGGACAGGGAATGAAAAACTGTTTTTT. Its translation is CASSLGGTGNEKLFF.

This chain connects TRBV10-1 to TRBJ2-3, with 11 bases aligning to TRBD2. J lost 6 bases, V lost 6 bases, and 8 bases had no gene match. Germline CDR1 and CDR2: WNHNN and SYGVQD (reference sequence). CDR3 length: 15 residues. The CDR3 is CASSVTSGTSDTQYF. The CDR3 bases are TGCGCCAGCAGCGTGACTAGCGGGACTTCCGATACGCAGTATTTT.

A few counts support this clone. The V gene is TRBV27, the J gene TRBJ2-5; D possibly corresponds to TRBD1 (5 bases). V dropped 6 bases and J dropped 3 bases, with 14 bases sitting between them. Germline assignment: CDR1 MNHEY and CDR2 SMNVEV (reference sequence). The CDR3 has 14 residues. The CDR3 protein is CASSKSRGEETQYF. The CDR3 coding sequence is TGTGCCAGCAGCAAATCTAGGGGTGAAGAGACCCAGTACTTC.

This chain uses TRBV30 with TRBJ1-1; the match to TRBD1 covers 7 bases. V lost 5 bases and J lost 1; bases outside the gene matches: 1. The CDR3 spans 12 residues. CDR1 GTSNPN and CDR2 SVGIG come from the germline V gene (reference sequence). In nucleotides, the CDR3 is TGTGCCTGGGACAGGGCGAACACTGAAGCTTTCTTT. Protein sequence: CAWDRANTEAFF.

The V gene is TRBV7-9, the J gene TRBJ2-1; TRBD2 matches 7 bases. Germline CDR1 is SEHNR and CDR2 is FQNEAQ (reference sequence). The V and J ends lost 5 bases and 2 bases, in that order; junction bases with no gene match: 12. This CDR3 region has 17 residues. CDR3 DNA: TGTGCCAGCAGCACCAAACTAGCGAATTTCGCCTACAATGAGCAGTTCTTC. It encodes CASSTKLANFAYNEQFF.

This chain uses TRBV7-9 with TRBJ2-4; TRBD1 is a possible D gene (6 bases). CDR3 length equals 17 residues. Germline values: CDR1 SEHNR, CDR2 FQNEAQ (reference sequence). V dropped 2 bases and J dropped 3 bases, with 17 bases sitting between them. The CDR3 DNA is TGTGCCAGCAGCTTATGGGGGCCTGGGGTGGACAAAAACATTCAGTACTTC. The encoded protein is CASSLWGPGVDKNIQYF.

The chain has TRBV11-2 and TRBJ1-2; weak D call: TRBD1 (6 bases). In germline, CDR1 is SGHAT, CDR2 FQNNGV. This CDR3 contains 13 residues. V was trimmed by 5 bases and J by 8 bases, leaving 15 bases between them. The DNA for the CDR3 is TGTGCCAGCAGCCCAGACAGGTTAGCCGGCTACACCTTC. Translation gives CASSPDRLAGYTF.

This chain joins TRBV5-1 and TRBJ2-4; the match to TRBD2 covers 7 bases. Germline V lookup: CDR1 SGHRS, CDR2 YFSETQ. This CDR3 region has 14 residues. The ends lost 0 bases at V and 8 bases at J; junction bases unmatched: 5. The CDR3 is CASSLVRGEDIQYF. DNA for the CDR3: TGCGCCAGCAGCTTGGTACGGGGGGAGGACATTCAGTACTTC. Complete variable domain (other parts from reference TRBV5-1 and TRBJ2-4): KAGVTQTPRYLIKTRGQQVTLSCSPISGHRSVSWYQQTPGQGLQFLFEYFSETQRNKGNFPGRFSGRQFSNSRSEMNVSTLELGDSALYLCASSLVRGEDIQYFGAGTRLSVL.

CDR3 in DNA: TGTGCCAGTAGTGGAGCGGGACAGGGGGCTCGGAGCAATCAGCCCCAGCATTTT. It specifies CASSGAGQGARSNQPQHF. The rearrangement links TRBV19 to TRBJ1-5; 12 nucleotides align to TRBD1. The CDR3 is made up of 18 amino acids. With 5 bases clipped from V and 1 base from J, the junction kept 9 bases outside the gene matches. Germline V CDR1 and CDR2: LNHDA, SQIVND (reference sequence). Complete variable domain (other parts from reference TRBV19 and TRBJ1-5): DGGITQSPKYLFRKEGQNVTLSCEQNLNHDAMYWYRQDPGQGLRLIYYSQIVNDFQKGDIAEGYSVSREKKESFPLTVTSAQKNPTAFYLCASSGAGQGARSNQPQHFGDGTRLSIL.

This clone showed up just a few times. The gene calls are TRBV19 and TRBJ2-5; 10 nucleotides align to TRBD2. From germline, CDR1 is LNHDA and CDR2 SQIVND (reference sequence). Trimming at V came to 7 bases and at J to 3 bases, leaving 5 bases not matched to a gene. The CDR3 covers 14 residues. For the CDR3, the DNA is TGTGCCAGTACTCCCGGACTAGCGGAAGAGACCCAGTACTTC. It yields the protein CASTPGLAEETQYF.

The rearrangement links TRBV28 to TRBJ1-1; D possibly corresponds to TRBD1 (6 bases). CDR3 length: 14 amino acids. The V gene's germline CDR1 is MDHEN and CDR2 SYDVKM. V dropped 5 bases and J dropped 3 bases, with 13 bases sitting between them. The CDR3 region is CASSTTGLDTEAFF. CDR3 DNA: TGTGCCAGCAGTACCACAGGGTTGGACACTGAAGCTTTCTTT.

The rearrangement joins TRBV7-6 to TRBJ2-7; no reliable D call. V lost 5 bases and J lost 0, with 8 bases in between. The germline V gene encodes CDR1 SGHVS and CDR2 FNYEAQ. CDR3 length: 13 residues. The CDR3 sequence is CASSARSSYEQYF. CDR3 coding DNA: TGTGCCAGCAGCGCCCGGAGCTCCTACGAGCAGTACTTC. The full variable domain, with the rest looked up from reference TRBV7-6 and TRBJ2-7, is GAGVSQSPRYKVTKRGQDVALRCDPISGHVSLYWYRQALGQGPEFLTYFNYEAQQDKSGLPNDRFSAERPEGSISTLTIQRTEQRDSAMYRCASSARSSYEQYFGPGTRLTVT.